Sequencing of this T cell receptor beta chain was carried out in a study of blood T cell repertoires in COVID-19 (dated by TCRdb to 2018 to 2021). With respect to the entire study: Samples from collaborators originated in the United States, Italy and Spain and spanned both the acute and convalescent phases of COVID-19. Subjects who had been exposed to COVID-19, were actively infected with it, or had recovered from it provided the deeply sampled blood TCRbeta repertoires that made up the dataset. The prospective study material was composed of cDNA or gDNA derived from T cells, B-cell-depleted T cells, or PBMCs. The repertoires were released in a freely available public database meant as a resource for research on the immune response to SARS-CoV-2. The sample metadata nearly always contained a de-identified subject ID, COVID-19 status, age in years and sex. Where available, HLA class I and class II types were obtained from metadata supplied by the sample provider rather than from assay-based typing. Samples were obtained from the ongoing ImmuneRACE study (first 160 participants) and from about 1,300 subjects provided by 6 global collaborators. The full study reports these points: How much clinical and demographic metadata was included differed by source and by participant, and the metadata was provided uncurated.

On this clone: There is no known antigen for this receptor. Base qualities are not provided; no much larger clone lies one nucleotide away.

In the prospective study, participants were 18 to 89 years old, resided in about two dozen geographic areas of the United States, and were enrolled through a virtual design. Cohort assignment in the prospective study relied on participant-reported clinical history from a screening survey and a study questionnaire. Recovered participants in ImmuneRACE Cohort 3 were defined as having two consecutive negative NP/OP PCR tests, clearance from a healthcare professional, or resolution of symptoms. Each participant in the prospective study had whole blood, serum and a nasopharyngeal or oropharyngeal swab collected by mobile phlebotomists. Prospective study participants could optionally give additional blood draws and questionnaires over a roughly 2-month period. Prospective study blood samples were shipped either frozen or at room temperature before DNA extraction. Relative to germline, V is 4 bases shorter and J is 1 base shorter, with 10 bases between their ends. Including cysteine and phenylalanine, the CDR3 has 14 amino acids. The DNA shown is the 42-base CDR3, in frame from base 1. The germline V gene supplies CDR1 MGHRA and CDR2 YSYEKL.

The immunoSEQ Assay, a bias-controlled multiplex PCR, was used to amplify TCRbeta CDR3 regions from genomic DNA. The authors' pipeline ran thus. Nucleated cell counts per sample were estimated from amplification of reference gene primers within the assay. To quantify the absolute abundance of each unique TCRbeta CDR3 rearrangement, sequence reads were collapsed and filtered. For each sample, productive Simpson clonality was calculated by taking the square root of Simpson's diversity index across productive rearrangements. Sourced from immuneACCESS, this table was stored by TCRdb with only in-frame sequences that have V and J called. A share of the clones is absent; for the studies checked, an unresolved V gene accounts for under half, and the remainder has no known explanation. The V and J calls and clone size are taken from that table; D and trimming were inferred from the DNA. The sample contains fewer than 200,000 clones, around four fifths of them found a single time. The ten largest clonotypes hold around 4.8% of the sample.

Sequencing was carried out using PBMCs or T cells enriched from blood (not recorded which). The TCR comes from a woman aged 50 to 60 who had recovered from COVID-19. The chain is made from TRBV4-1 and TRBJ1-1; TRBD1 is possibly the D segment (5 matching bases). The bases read TGCGCCAGCAGCCCCTTTGGGGCGAACACTGAAGCTTTCTTT. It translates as CASSPFGANTEAFF.